The entry below describes one T cell receptor (beta chain). Only one count was recorded for this clone. The antigen it recognizes is unknown. No much larger clonotype is one base removed from it; base qualities were not supplied. The CDR3 regions of human TCRbeta chains were analyzed by immunosequencing. Under the source paper's analysis protocol: TCRs in the repertoires were matched against a reference library of SARS-CoV-2-specific TCRs that had been generated with the MIRA antigen-specificity platform. Breadth meant the fraction of unique TCRs that were SARS-CoV-2-associated, whereas depth meant the fraction of total T cells that were SARS-CoV-2-associated. Using the MIRA data, each spike-specific TCR was mapped to the spike region that the TCR reacts to and placed in a CD4 or CD8 class. Log10-transformed breadth and depth values were compared by one-way ANOVA with Sidak's multiple comparisons tests. In its TCRdb copy, this immuneACCESS table keeps in-frame sequences only and misses some clones. Where compared with another copy, unresolved V genes explain less than half of these, and the others have no known cause. V, J and clone size were drawn from that table, and D and trimming were deduced from the DNA. The sample contains over 45,000 clones, roughly 90% of them found a single time. Of the sample, approximately 15% falls within the top ten clones.

What this sample's time point label stands for: about 28 days (+/-7) after the second vaccine dose. Because spike-specific TCR depth and breadth did not differ between the two schedules, AZD1222 recipients who got a second dose at roughly 4 weeks were pooled with those who got a second dose at roughly 12 weeks. Vaccinee samples were obtained from the UK trials COV001 and COV002, which included a single-blind randomized controlled phase 2/3 trial of AZD1222 (ChAdOx1 nCoV-19) in healthy adults. Trial participant PBMC samples were collected at day 0 and day 28 after the second dose for TCRbeta chain sequencing. The sample originates from a study of T cell responses to AZD1222 COVID-19 vaccine (dated by TCRdb to about 2021). For the wider study: TCR sequencing was performed for 230 to 250 trial participants, of whom some 200 were given two doses of AZD1222 and approximately 26 were given two doses of MenACWY control vaccine. Trial participants were enrolled by age into 18-55, 56-69 and 70-plus year subgroups, with roughly 160, 29 and 62 TCR-sequenced participants respectively.

Via the germline V gene, CDR1 is SGHTA and CDR2 FQGNSA. Trimming takes 5 bases from V and 0 bases from J, and the germline ends sit 25 bases apart. The CDR3, cysteine through phenylalanine, is 19 amino acids long. The DNA shown is the 57-base CDR3, in frame from base 1. Summary of the overall study and its limitations: Because no samples from the day 14 peak response were available, repertoires could be characterized only after the peak T cell response. CD4 TCRs associated with the vaccine covered the entire spike protein, and the dominant responses were in regions 160-218 and 743-854. After two AZD1222 doses, both the breadth and the depth of spike-specific TCRs were significantly higher than at day 0 and than in MenACWY recipients. Most participants were white British and females outnumbered males, and the authors suggested that clonal diversity may have been underestimated. Epitopes outside the regions mutated in the B.1.351 and B.1.1.7 variants were reportedly recognized by nearly half of the unique spike-specific TCRs. Only a handful of AZD1222 recipients were SARS-CoV-2 seropositive at baseline, limiting conclusions about previously exposed vaccinees. In the small 56-69-year group, the increase in depth fell short of significance, most likely because of low power.

This chain joins TRBV7-2 to TRBJ1-1, with TRBD1 tentatively as D gene (6 bases match). The TCR was taken from an adult who received the AZD1222 COVID-19 vaccine. The sample was peripheral blood, taken 28 days after the second AZD1222 dose. The nucleotide sequence reads TGTGCCAGCAGCACCCCCGGCGGGGGGGCTTGGCATGTGAACACTGAAGCTTTCTTT. Its protein is CASSTPGGGAWHVNTEAFF.